The 16 T cell receptor beta chains listed next were all sequenced from one sample in a study of blood T cell repertoires in COVID-19 (dated by TCRdb to 2020 to 2022). To prepare the library, the immunoSEQ multiplex PCR assay was applied. Sourced from immuneACCESS, this table was stored by TCRdb with only in-frame sequences that have V and J called. A share of the clones is absent; for the studies checked, an unresolved V gene accounts for under half, and the remainder has no known explanation. For this sample the table gives about 410,000 clones, of which roughly 90% were detected only once. The leading ten clones occupy approximately 1.5% of the sample. The specimen sequenced was peripheral blood. The source of these receptors is a woman in her twenties or thirties with active or convalescent COVID-19.

The CDR3 nucleotides are TGTGCCAGTAGTATCCGCCGGACTAGCCTTAGCACAGATACGCAGTATTTT. This codes for CASSIRRTSLSTDTQYF. The chain couples TRBV19 to TRBJ2-3, with 8 bases aligning to TRBD2. The germline gives CDR1 LNHDA, CDR2 SQIVND (reference sequence). This CDR3 has 17 amino acids. V trimming: 3 bases; J trimming: 0 bases; junction bases outside the gene matches: 8.

CDR3 amino acids: CAVIEINEQFF. The DNA for the CDR3 is TGTGCCGTTATAGAGATTAATGAGCAGTTCTTC. The chain joins TRBV30 to TRBJ2-1; no clear D gene. V shed 8 bases and J shed 7 bases, with 12 bases lying between them. The CDR3 loop spans 11 amino acids. Germline CDR1 and CDR2: GTSNPN and SVGIG (reference sequence).

This clone has only one observation. The CDR3 here is CAIRTSGMEQYF. CDR3 nucleotide sequence: TGTGCCATCAGGACTAGCGGGATGGAGCAGTACTTC. The chain uses TRBV10-3 and TRBJ2-7; 11 bases are shared with TRBD2. CDR1 and CDR2 from the germline V gene are ENHRY and SYGVKD. V trimming: 6 bases; J trimming: 7 bases; junction bases outside the gene matches: 2. This CDR3 is built from 12 residues.

The rearrangement joins TRBV29-1 to TRBJ2-1; 10 bases align to TRBD1. V shed 6 bases, J shed 0 bases, and the junction held 11 bases outside the gene matches. CDR3 length equals 17 residues. Germline-derived CDR1 and CDR2 are SQVTM and ANQGSEA. The CDR3 nucleotides read TGCAGCGTATGGGGACAGGGGATCAGGAGCTCCTACAATGAGCAGTTCTTC. This sequence encodes CSVWGQGIRSSYNEQFF.

The genes are TRBV21-1 and TRBJ2-7; TRBD2 is the table's D call, not checked against the DNA. TRBV21-1 is an annotated pseudogene. The length of the CDR3 is 14 residues. CDR3 region: CASSKEGGVGKQYF. DNA of the CDR3: TGTGCCAGCAGCAAAGAGGGGGGGGTAGGAAAGCAGTACTTC.

The rearrangement joins TRBV28 to TRBJ2-1; D possibly corresponds to TRBD2 (6 bases). The V and J ends lost 6 bases and 5 bases respectively, with 20 bases between them. The germline CDR1 and CDR2 sequences are MDHEN and SYDVKM. CDR3 length equals 16 residues. CDR3 sequence: CASSPPAGRSNNEQFF. The CDR3, as DNA: TGTGCCAGCAGCCCCCCCGCGGGGAGGTCCAACAATGAGCAGTTCTTC.

V gene TRBV18 combines with J gene TRBJ2-3, with D perhaps matching TRBD2 (6 bases). With 0 bases removed from V and 1 base from J, the gap between germline ends came to 14 bases. This CDR3 has 17 amino acids. The germline V gene encodes CDR1 KGHSH and CDR2 LQKENI. The CDR3 loop reads CASSPPGKSGGTDTQYF. CDR3 in DNA: TGTGCCAGCTCACCACCGGGGAAGTCGGGGGGCACAGATACGCAGTATTTT.

The gene calls are TRBV3-1 (or the pseudogene TRBV3-2) and TRBJ1-3; TRBD1 aligns across 7 bases. Trimming cost V 4 bases and J 7 bases; bases outside gene matches: 7. Germline lookup yields CDR1 LGHDT and CDR2 YNNKEL (reference sequence). The CDR3 has 14 residues. The CDR3 DNA is TGTGCCAGCAGCCTCCGACAGGGAACGAACACCATATATTTT. Translation: CASSLRQGTNTIYF.

V is TRBV5-6 and J is TRBJ2-7; tentatively, D is TRBD1 (6 bases). In germline, CDR1 is SGHDT, CDR2 YYEEEE. Between the trimmed V and J ends, which lost 4 bases and 4 bases, there was a span of 15 bases. The CDR3 runs 14 residues. This CDR3 is CASSQTGLRYEQYF. The DNA of the CDR3 is TGTGCCAGCAGCCAGACAGGTCTCAGGTACGAGCAGTACTTC.

The rearrangement joins TRBV5-6 to TRBJ2-7; 7 nucleotides align to TRBD1. Germline assignment: CDR1 SGHDT and CDR2 YYEEEE. V lost 2 bases, J lost 7 bases, and 12 bases stayed unmatched. The CDR3 sequence is 15 residues long. CDR3 residues: CASSFLTRGIREQYF. CDR3 bases: TGTGCCAGCAGCTTTTTGACCAGGGGGATTCGGGAGCAGTACTTC.

The chain uses TRBV11-2 and TRBJ2-3; 12 bases map to TRBD2. CDR1 is SGHAT, CDR2 FQNNGV, per germline. The trim removed 7 bases at V and 2 bases at J, leaving 13 bases unmatched. The CDR3 covers 18 residues. The chain's CDR3 is CASTSRGLAGLFTDTQYF. The CDR3 DNA reads as TGTGCCAGCACCTCTCGGGGACTAGCGGGCTTATTCACAGATACGCAGTATTTT.

The chain carries TRBV5-6 and TRBJ1-1, with TRBD1 as a possible D gene (5 bases). Trimming pared 0 bases from V and 5 bases from J, leaving 11 bases between. The CDR3 is made up of 14 amino acids. Germline assignment: CDR1 SGHDT and CDR2 YYEEEE. The chain's CDR3 is CASSLEGGATEAFF. The CDR3 DNA sequence: TGTGCCAGCAGCTTGGAAGGCGGGGCTACTGAAGCTTTCTTT.

The J gene is TRBJ1-1, the V gene TRBV29-1; D gene unclear. Deletions cut 8 bases from V and 1 base from J, with 11 bases between. The V gene's germline CDR1 is SQVTM and CDR2 ANQGSEA. This CDR3 has 12 amino acids. CDR3 nucleotide sequence: TGCAGCACAAAACGGGAGAACACTGAAGCTTTCTTT. It translates to CSTKRENTEAFF.

This sequence joins TRBV27 and TRBJ2-7; D might be TRBD2 (6 bases). CDR3 length: 17 residues. Trimming left V 6 bases short and J 4 bases short, with 25 bases between. Germline CDR1 and CDR2: MNHEY and SMNVEV (reference sequence). Written as DNA, the CDR3 is TGTGCCAGCAGCCACCAAGGTCGGGGGAACGCCGAATACGAGCAGTACTTC. This gives the protein CASSHQGRGNAEYEQYF.

This chain joins TRBV28 and TRBJ1-2; 7 positions match TRBD1. CDR1 and CDR2 from the germline V gene are MDHEN and SYDVKM. The CDR3 is made up of 14 amino acids. The V and J ends lost 4 bases and 3 bases, in that order; junction bases with no gene match: 5. As DNA, the CDR3 is TGTGCCAGCAGTTCTGACAGGGAGTACTATGGCTACACCTTC. Translated: CASSSDREYYGYTF.

The genes are TRBV4-1 and TRBJ1-4, with D perhaps TRBD1 (5 bases). Trimming removed 4 bases from V and 0 bases from J, with 12 bases in between. The germline V gene encodes CDR1 MGHRA and CDR2 YSYEKL. The CDR3 sequence is 16 residues long. This CDR3 is CASSRRQLATNEKLFF. In DNA, the CDR3 is TGCGCCAGCAGCCGTAGACAGCTTGCAACTAATGAAAAACTGTTTTTT.